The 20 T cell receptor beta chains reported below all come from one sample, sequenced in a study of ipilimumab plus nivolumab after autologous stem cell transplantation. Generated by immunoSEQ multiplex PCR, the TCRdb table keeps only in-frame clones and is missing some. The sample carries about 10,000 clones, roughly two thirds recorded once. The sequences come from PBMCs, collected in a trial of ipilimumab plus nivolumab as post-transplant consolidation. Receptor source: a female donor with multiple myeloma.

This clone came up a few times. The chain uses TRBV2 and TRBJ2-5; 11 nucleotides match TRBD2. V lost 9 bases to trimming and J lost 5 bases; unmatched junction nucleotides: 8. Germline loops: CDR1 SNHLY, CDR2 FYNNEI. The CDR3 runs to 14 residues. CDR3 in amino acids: CASGPGLAVETQYF. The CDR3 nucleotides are TGTGCCAGTGGTCCGGGACTAGCGGTCGAGACCCAGTACTTC.

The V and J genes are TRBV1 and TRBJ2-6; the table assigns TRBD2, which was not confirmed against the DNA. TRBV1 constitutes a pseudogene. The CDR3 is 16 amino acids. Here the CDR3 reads CTSSIPGLCRANVLTF. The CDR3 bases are TGCACCAGCAGTATACCGGGTTTGTGTCGGGCCAACGTCCTGACTTTC.

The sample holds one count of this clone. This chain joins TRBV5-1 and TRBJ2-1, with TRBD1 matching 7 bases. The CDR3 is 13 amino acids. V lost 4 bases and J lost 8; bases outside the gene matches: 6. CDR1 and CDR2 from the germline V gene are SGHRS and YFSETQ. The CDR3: CASSLTGTHEQFF. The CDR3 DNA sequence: TGCGCCAGCAGCCTGACAGGGACCCATGAGCAGTTCTTC.

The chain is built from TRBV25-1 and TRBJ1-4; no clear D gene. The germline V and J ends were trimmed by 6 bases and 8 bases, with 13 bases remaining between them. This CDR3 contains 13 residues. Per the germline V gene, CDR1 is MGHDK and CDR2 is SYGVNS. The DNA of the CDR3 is TGTGCCAGCAGCCGCGGGTCCGAAGAAAAACTGTTTTTT. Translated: CASSRGSEEKLFF. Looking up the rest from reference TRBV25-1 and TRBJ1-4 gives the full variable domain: EADIYQTPRYLVIGTGKKITLECSQTMGHDKMYWYQQDPGMELHLIHYSYGVNSTEKGDLSSESTVSRIRTEHFPLTLESARPSHTSQYLCASSRGSEEKLFFGSGTQLSVL.

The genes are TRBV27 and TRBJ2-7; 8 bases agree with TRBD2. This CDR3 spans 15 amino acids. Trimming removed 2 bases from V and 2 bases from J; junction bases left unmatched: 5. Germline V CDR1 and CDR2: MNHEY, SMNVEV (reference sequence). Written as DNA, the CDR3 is TGTGCCAGCAGTTTAACCCTAGCGGGTACCTACGAGCAGTACTTC. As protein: CASSLTLAGTYEQYF.

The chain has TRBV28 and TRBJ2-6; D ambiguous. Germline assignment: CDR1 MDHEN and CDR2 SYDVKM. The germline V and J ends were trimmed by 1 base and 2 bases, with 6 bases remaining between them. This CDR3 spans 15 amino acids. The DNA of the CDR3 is TGTGCCAGCAGTTTATCCCTGGCTGGGGCCAACGTCCTGACTTTC. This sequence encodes CASSLSLAGANVLTF.

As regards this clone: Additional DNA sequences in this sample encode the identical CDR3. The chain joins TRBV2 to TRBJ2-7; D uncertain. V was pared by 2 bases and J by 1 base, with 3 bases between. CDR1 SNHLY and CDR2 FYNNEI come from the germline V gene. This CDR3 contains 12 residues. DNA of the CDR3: TGTGCCAGCAGTGAAATTTCCTACGAGCAGTACTTC. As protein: CASSEISYEQYF.

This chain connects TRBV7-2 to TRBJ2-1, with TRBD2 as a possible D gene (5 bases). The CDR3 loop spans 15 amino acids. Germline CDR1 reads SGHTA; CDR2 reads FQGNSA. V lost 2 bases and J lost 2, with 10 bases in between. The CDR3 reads CASSLRLPAYNEQFF. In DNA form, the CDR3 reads TGTGCCAGCAGCTTAAGACTACCCGCCTACAATGAGCAGTTCTTC.

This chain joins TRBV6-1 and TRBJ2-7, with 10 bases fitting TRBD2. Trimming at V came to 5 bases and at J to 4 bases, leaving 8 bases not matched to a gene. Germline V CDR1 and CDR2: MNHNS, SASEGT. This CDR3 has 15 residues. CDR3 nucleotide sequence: TGTGCCAGCAGTCTGGAGGGACTAGCGTCGTACGAGCAGTACTTC. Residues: CASSLEGLASYEQYF.

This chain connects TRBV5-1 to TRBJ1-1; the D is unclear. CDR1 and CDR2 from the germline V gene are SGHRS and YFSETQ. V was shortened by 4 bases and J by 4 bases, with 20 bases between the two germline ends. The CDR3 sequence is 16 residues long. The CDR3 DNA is TGCGCCAGCAGCGGCGCCTTGGGGATTGCGTTCACTGAAGCTTTCTTT. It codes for CASSGALGIAFTEAFF.

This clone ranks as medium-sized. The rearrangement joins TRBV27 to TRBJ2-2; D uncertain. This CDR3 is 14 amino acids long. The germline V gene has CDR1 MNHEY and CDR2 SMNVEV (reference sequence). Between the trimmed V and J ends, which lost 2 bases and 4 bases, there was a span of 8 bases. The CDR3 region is CASSLTEVTGELFF. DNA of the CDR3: TGTGCCAGCAGTTTAACAGAGGTCACCGGGGAGCTGTTTTTT.

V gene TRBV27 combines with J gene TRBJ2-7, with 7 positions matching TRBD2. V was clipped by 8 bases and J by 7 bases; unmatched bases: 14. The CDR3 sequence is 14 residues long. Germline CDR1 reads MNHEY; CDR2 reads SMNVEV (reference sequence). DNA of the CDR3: TGTGCCAGCTCCGGCGGGAGCGCCTCGAGGGAGCAGTACTTC. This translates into CASSGGSASREQYF.

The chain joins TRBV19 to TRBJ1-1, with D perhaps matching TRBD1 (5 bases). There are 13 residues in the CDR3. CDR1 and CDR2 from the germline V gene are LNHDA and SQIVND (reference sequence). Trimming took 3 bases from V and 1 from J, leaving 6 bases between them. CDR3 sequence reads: CASSMGGNTEAFF. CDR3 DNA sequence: TGTGCCAGTAGTATGGGGGGGAACACTGAAGCTTTCTTT.

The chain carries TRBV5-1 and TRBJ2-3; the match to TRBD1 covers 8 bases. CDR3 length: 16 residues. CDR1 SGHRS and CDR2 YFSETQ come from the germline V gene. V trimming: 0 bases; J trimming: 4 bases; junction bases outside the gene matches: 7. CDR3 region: CASSLAQGAGADTQYF. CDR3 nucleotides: TGCGCCAGCAGCTTGGCCCAGGGGGCAGGCGCAGATACGCAGTATTTT.

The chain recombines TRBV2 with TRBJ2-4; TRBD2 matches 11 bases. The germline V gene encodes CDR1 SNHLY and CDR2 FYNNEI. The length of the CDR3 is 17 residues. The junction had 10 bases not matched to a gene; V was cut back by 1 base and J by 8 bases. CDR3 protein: CASSEGGTSGSQDIQYF. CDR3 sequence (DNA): TGTGCCAGCAGTGAAGGAGGAACTAGCGGGAGTCAGGACATTCAGTACTTC.

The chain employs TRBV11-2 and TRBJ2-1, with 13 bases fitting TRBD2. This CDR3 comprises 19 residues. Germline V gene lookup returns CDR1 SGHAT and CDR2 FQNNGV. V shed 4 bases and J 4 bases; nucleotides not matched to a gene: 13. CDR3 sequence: CASSSIGRLAGGTYNEQFF. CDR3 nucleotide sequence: TGTGCCAGCAGCTCGATAGGGAGACTAGCGGGAGGTACATACAATGAGCAGTTCTTC.

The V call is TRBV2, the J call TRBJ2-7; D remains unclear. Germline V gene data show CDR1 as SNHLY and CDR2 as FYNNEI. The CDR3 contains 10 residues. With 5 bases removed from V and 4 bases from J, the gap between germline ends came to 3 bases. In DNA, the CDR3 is TGTGCCAGCAGTAATTACGAGCAGTACTTC. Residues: CASSNYEQYF.

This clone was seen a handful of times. Here the CDR3 reads CASSTTGSRDQPQHF. The DNA of the CDR3 is TGTGCCAGCTCTACCACCGGGAGCCGGGATCAGCCCCAGCATTTT. The chain uses TRBV18 and TRBJ1-5; the D is unclear. V shed 6 bases and J shed 5 bases, with 17 bases lying between them. Germline V lookup: CDR1 KGHSH, CDR2 LQKENI. The CDR3 contains 15 residues.

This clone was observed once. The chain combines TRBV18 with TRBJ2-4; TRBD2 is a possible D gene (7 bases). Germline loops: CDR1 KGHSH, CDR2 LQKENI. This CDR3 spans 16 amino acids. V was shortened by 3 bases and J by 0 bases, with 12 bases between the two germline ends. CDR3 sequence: CASSPPGGLAKNIQYF. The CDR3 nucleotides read TGTGCCAGCTCACCCCCCGGGGGGCTAGCCAAAAACATTCAGTACTTC.

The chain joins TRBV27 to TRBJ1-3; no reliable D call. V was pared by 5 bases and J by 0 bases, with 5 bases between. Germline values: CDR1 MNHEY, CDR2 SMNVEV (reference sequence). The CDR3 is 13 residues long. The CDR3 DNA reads TGTGCCAGCAGTCCGACCTCTGGAAACACCATATATTTT. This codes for CASSPTSGNTIYF.